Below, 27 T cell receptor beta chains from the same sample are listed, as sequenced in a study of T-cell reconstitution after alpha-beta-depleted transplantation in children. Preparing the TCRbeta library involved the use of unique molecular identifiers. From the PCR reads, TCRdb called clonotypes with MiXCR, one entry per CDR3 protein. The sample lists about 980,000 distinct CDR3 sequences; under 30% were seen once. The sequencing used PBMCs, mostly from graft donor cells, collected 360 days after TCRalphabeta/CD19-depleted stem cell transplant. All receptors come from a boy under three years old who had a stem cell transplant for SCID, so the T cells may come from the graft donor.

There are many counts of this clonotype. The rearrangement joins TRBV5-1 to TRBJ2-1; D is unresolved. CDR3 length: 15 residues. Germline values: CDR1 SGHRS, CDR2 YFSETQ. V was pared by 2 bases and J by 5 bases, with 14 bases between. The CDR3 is CASSLQMKRNNEQFF. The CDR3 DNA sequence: TGCGCCAGCAGCTTACAGATGAAGCGCAACAATGAGCAGTTCTTC.

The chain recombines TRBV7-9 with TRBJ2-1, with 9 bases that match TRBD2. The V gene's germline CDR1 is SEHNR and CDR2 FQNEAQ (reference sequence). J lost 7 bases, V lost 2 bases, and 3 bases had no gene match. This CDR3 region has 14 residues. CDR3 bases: TGTGCCAGCAGCTTAAGACTAGCGGATAATGAGCAGTTCTTC. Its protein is CASSLRLADNEQFF.

The CDR3 loop is CASSLSSGANTGELFF. CDR3 coding DNA: TGCGCCAGCAGCTTATCTAGCGGGGCGAACACCGGGGAGCTGTTTTTT. The genes are TRBV5-1 and TRBJ2-2; TRBD2 matches 9 bases. The CDR3 length is 16 residues. Trimming took 2 bases from V and 0 from J; bases not matched to a gene: 2. In germline, CDR1 is SGHRS, CDR2 YFSETQ.

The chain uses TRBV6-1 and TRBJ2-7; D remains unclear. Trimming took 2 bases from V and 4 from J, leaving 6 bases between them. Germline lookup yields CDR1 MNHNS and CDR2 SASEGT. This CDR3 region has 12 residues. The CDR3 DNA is TGTGCCAGCAGTGAAACTTGGTACGAGCAGTACTTC. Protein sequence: CASSETWYEQYF.

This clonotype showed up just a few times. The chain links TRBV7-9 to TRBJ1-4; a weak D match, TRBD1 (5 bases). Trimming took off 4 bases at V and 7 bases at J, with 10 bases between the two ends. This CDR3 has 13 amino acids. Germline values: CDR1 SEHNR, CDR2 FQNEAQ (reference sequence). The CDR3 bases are TGTGCCAGCAGCTCAGGGAGAGTTGAAAAACTGTTTTTT. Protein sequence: CASSSGRVEKLFF.

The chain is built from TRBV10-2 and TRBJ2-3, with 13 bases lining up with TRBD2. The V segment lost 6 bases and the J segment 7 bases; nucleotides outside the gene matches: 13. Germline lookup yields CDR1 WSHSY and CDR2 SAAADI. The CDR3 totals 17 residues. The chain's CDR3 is CASSPLAGGRRMNTQYF. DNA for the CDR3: TGCGCCAGCAGCCCACTAGCGGGGGGGCGAAGGATGAATACGCAGTATTTT.

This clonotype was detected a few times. The CDR3 protein is CASSLLQGVRSPLHF. CDR3 bases: TGTGCCAGCAGTTTATTACAGGGGGTAAGGTCACCCCTCCACTTT. The chain combines TRBV28 with TRBJ1-6; 8 bases agree with TRBD1. Losses at the gene ends were 1 base for V and 10 bases for J; bases not matched to a gene: 6. Germline V gene data show CDR1 as MDHEN and CDR2 as SYDVKM. The CDR3 sequence is 15 residues long.

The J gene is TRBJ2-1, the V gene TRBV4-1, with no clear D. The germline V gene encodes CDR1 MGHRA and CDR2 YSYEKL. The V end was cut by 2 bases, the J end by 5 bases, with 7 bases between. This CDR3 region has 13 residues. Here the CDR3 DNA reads TGCGCCAGCAGCCAATTGGAAGACAATGAGCAGTTCTTC. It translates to CASSQLEDNEQFF.

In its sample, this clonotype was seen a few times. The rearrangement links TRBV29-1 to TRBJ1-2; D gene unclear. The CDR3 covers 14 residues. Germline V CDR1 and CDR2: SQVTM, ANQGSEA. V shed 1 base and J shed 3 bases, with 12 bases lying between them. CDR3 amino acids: CSVEGLLADYGYTF. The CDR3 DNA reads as TGCAGCGTTGAAGGTTTGCTGGCGGACTATGGCTACACCTTC.

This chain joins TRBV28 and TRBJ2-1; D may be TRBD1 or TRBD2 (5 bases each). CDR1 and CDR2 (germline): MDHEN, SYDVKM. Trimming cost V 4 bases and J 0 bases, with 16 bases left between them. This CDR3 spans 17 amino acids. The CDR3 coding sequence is TGTGCCAGCAGTTCGTCAGCTGAGGGGAGCTCCTACAATGAGCAGTTCTTC. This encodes CASSSSAEGSSYNEQFF.

Written as DNA, the CDR3 is TGTGCCAGCAGCTGGGGACAACTGAACACTGAAGCTTTCTTT. It encodes CASSWGQLNTEAFF. The V and J genes are TRBV12-3 or TRBV12-4 and TRBJ1-1; TRBD1 is a possible D gene (6 bases). The V end was cut by 6 bases, the J end by 0 bases, with 11 bases between. The CDR3 spans 14 residues.

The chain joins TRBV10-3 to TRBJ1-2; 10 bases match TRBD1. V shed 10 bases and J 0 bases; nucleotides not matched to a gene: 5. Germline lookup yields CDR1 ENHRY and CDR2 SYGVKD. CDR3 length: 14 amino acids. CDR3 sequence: CATAGQGANYGYTF. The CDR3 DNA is TGTGCCACCGCCGGACAGGGGGCTAACTATGGCTACACCTTC.

The CDR3 coding sequence is TGTGCCAGCAGTCGGGGGGACGGGTACAATGAGCAGTTCTTC. Its protein product is CASSRGDGYNEQFF. The chain carries TRBV12-3 or TRBV12-4 and TRBJ2-1; 7 nucleotides align to TRBD2. The ends lost 5 bases at V and 4 bases at J; junction bases unmatched: 5. The CDR3 consists of 14 residues.

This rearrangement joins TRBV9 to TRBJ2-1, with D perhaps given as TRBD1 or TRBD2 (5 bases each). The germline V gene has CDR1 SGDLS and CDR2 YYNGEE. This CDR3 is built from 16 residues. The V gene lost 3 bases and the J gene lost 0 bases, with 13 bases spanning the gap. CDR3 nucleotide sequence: TGTGCCAGCAGCGCGGGGCAGCCAAACTCCTACAATGAGCAGTTCTTC. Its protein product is CASSAGQPNSYNEQFF.

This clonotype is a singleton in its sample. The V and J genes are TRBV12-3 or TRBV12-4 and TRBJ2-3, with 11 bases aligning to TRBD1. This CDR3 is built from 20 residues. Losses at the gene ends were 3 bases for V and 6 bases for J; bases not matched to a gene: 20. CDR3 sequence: CASSLGDRGNEAVSSDTQYF. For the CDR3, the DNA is TGTGCCAGCAGTTTGGGGGACAGGGGGAATGAGGCGGTGTCCTCCGATACGCAGTATTTT.

CDR3 DNA: TGTGCCAGCAGCTTGGGGACTAGCACAGAGACCCAGTACTTC. Its translation is CASSLGTSTETQYF. The chain combines TRBV5-4 with TRBJ2-5, with 8 bases fitting TRBD2. The J segment lost 4 bases and the V segment lost 0 bases, leaving 2 bases of the junction unmatched. The CDR3 contains 14 residues. Germline V gene data show CDR1 as SGHNT and CDR2 as YYREEE (reference sequence).

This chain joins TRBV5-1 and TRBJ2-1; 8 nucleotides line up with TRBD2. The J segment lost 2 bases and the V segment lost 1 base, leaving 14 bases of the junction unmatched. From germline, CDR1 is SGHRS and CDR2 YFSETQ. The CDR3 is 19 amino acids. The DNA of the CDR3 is TGCGCCAGCAGCTTGAGTCCAGGTGCGGCGGGGGGCGCCTACAATGAGCAGTTCTTC. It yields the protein CASSLSPGAAGGAYNEQFF.

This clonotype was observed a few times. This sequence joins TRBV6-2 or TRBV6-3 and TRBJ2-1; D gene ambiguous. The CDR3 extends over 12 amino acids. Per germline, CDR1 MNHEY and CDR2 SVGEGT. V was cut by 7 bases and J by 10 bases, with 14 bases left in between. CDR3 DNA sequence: TGTGCCAGCACCACCCCGACGGAGGAGCAGTTCTTC. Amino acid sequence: CASTTPTEEQFF.

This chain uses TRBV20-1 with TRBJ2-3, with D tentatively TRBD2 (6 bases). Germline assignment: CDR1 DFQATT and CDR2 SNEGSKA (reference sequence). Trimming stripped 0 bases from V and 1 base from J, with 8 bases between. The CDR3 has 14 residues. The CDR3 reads CSARDSGRTDTQYF. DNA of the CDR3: TGCAGTGCTAGAGATAGCGGTCGCACAGATACGCAGTATTTT.

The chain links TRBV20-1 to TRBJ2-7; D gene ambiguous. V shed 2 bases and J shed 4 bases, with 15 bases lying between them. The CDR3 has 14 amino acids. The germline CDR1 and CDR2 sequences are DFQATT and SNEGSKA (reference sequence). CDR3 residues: CSARNRQESYEQYF. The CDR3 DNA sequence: TGCAGTGCTAGAAATCGGCAGGAAAGTTACGAGCAGTACTTC.

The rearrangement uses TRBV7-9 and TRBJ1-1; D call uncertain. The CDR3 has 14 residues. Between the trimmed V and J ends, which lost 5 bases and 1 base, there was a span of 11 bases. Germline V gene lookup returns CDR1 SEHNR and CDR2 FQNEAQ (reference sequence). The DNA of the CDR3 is TGTGCCAGCAGCCCTGTCCGGGGGAACACTGAAGCTTTCTTT. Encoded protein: CASSPVRGNTEAFF. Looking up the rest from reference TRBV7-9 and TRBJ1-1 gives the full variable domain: DTGVSQNPRHKITKRGQNVTFRCDPISEHNRLYWYRQTLGQGPEFLTYFQNEAQLEKSRLLSDRFSAERPKGSFSTLEIQRTEQGDSAMYLCASSPVRGNTEAFFGQGTRLTVV.

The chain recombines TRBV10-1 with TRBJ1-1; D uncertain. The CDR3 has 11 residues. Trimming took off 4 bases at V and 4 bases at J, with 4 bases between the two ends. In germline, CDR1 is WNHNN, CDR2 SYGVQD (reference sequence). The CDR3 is CASSARTEAFF. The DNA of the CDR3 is TGCGCCAGCAGTGCGCGCACTGAAGCTTTCTTT.

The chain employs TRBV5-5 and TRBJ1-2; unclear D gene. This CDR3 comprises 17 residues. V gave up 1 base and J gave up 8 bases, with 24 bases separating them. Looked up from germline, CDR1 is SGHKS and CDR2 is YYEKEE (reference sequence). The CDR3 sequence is CASSLTSSTAQQGGYTF. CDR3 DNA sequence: TGTGCCAGCAGCTTGACCTCGTCTACAGCCCAGCAAGGGGGCTACACCTTC.

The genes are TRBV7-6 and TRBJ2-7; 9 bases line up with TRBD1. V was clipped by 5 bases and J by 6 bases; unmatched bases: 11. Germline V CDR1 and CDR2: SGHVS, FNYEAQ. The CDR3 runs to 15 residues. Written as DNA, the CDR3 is TGTGCCAGCAGCCTGAGCCCGGGACAGGGCTCCGAGCAGTACTTC. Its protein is CASSLSPGQGSEQYF.

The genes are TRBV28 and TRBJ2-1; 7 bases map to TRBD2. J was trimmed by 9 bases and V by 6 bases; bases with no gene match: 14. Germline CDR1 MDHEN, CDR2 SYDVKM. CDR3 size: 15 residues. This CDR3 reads CASSYDGGWGGEQFF. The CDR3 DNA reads TGTGCCAGCAGCTACGACGGGGGATGGGGGGGTGAGCAGTTCTTC.

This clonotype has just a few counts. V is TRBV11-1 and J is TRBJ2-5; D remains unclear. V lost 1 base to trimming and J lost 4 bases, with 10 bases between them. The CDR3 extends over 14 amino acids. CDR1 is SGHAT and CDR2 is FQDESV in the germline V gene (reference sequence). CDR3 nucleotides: TGTGCCAGCAGCTTAGTACGGTGGGGAGAGACCCAGTACTTC. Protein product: CASSLVRWGETQYF.

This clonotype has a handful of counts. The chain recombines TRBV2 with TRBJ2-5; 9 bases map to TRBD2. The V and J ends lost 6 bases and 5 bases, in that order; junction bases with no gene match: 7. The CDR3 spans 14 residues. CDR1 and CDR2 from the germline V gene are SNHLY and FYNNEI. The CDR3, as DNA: TGTGCCAGCAGGGACGGACTAGCGAGGGAGACCCAGTACTTC. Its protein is CASRDGLARETQYF.